The 16 T cell receptor beta chains below were found in one sample sequenced in a study of regulatory T cells in long-lasting Graves disease. Both iRepertoire HTBI primers and Arm-PCR of CDR3 regions were used to build the TCR beta libraries. TCRdb re-derived calls from the multiplex PCR reads in MiXCR, one entry per CDR3 protein. The sample lists 700,000 or so distinct CDR3 sequences, about 30% occurring once. Time point reported: persistent/refractory GD, antithyroid drugs over 5 years with positive TRAb. Making the TCR library involved RNA that had been extracted from PBMCs. The input for sequencing was peripheral blood mononuclear cells (PBMCs), taken when the disease was refractory, from a patient treated with antithyroid drugs. All receptors come from a female donor with Graves disease.

This sequence joins TRBV5-6 and TRBJ2-4, with D tentatively TRBD1 (6 bases). The V gene lost 0 bases and the J gene lost 1 base, with 8 bases spanning the gap. The CDR3 extends over 15 amino acids. Germline CDR1 is SGHDT and CDR2 is YYEEEE. CDR3 coding DNA: TGTGCCAGCAGCTTGGCCGACAGGGCCAAAAACATTCAGTACTTC. Translation: CASSLADRAKNIQYF.

This clonotype was detected many times. The chain joins TRBV7-3 to TRBJ1-1; D remains unclear. Germline lookup yields CDR1 SGHTA and CDR2 FQGTGA. This CDR3 comprises 14 residues. The V and J ends lost 3 bases and 1 base respectively, with 9 bases between them. The CDR3 bases are TGTGCCAGCAGCTTCGGGAGGGCGAACACTGAAGCTTTCTTT. It yields the protein CASSFGRANTEAFF.

Notes on this clonotype: A much larger clone is a single base away; this may be a read error. This chain uses TRBV3-1 with TRBJ1-2; 7 nucleotides align to TRBD1. This CDR3 contains 12 residues. V dropped 7 bases and J dropped 10; count of bases not matched to a gene: 9. Germline V CDR1 and CDR2: LGHDT, YNNKEL (reference sequence). For the CDR3, the DNA is TGTGCCAGCATCCAGCTAGACAGGGACTACACCTTC. Translation: CASIQLDRDYTF.

This clonotype was seen more than once but under ten times. This chain uses TRBV19 with TRBJ1-1; weak D call: TRBD1 (5 bases). The CDR3 spans 11 residues. The V end was cut by 7 bases, the J end by 7 bases, with 10 bases between. Germline CDR1 is LNHDA and CDR2 is SQIVND (reference sequence). The CDR3 nucleotides are TGTGCCAGTATTAGGCAGGGTGAAGCTTTCTTT. Its protein is CASIRQGEAFF.

This clonotype was found a few times. The chain couples TRBV20-1 to TRBJ2-5, with 13 bases identical to TRBD2. The CDR3 is 17 amino acids. Germline V CDR1 and CDR2: DFQATT, SNEGSKA (reference sequence). The J segment lost 5 bases and the V segment lost 1 base, leaving 10 bases of the junction unmatched. CDR3 sequence reads: CSARGPQLAGGLETQYF. CDR3 coding DNA: TGCAGTGCTAGAGGCCCGCAACTAGCGGGAGGGCTGGAGACCCAGTACTTC.

The V gene is TRBV30, the J gene TRBJ1-6; possible D gene TRBD1, 6 bases. The CDR3 is 15 residues long. The V end was cut by 3 bases, the J end by 8 bases, with 17 bases between. The germline gives CDR1 GTSNPN, CDR2 SVGIG (reference sequence). The CDR3 bases are TGTGCCTGGAGAGAAATAGGAAGGGGGGATTCACCCCTCCACTTT. Protein: CAWREIGRGDSPLHF.

This clonotype was seen ten or more times. This chain joins TRBV12-3 or TRBV12-4 and TRBJ1-1; D gene ambiguous. The CDR3 contains 14 residues. Deletions cut 5 bases from V and 0 bases from J, with 10 bases between. CDR3 residues: CASSQAGMNTEAFF. The DNA for the CDR3 is TGTGCCAGCAGTCAAGCGGGGATGAACACTGAAGCTTTCTTT.

On this clonotype itself: A junction boundary mismatches the germline segment, possibly from a read error. Here the CDR3 reads CASSAHREGGPF. In DNA form, the CDR3 reads TGTGCCAGCAGTGCCCACCGGGAAGGGGGTCCCTTC. The genes are TRBV27 and TRBJ1-2, with D possibly matching TRBD1 (6 bases). CDR1 and CDR2 (germline): MNHEY, SMNVEV (reference sequence). CDR3 size: 12 residues.

The rearrangement links TRBV4-1 to TRBJ2-7; D is unclear. The ends were cut back, 0 bases at V and 3 bases at J, with 9 bases in the middle. Germline CDR1 reads MGHRA; CDR2 reads YSYEKL. The CDR3 has 14 residues. CDR3: CASSQDGRNYEQYF. CDR3 in DNA: TGCGCCAGCAGCCAAGATGGGCGGAACTACGAGCAGTACTTC.

The chain combines TRBV18 with TRBJ1-1; D not resolved. Germline V gene sequence: CDR1 KGHSH, CDR2 LQKENI. V dropped 0 bases and J dropped 0 bases, with 8 bases sitting between them. The CDR3 has 15 residues. The CDR3 DNA reads as TGTGCCAGCTCACCACCGGGATCGGTGAACACTGAAGCTTTCTTT. It translates to CASSPPGSVNTEAFF.

The chain has TRBV3-1 and TRBJ1-6, with TRBD1 as a possible D gene (5 bases). CDR3 length: 13 amino acids. Per germline, CDR1 LGHDT and CDR2 YNNKEL (reference sequence). V was shortened by 4 bases and J by 6 bases, with 7 bases between the two germline ends. The CDR3 loop reads CASSRQSNSPLHF. CDR3 in DNA: TGTGCCAGCAGCCGACAGTCTAATTCACCCCTCCACTTT. The whole variable domain, remainder taken from reference TRBV3-1 and TRBJ1-6, is DTAVSQTPKYLVTQMGNDKSIKCEQNLGHDTMYWYKQDSKKFLKIMFSYNNKELIINETVPNRFSPKSPDKAHLNLHINSLELGDSAVYFCASSRQSNSPLHFGNGTRLTVT.

This clonotype came up many times. This rearrangement joins TRBV2 to TRBJ2-4, with D hard to call. Germline CDR1 is SNHLY and CDR2 is FYNNEI. CDR3 length: 11 amino acids. V dropped 8 bases and J dropped 8 bases, with 10 bases sitting between them. In nucleotides, the CDR3 is TGTGCCAGCCGTGTGGTAGACATTCAGTACTTC. Translation gives CASRVVDIQYF.

The V and J genes are TRBV28 and TRBJ2-2, with TRBD2 as a possible D gene (6 bases). CDR3 length equals 14 residues. The V gene's germline CDR1 is MDHEN and CDR2 SYDVKM. V was cut by 5 bases and J by 8 bases, with 15 bases left in between. In nucleotides, the CDR3 is TGTGCCAGCAGTCCGGGGACTCCGGCGGGGGAGCTGTTTTTT. Its protein is CASSPGTPAGELFF. Combining the CDR3 with reference TRBV28 and TRBJ2-2 gives the whole variable domain DVKVTQSSRYLVKRTGEKVFLECVQDMDHENMFWYRQDPGLGLRLIYFSYDVKMKEKGDIPEGYSVSREKKERFSLILESASTNQTSMYLCASSPGTPAGELFFGEGSRLTVL.

The chain couples TRBV7-9 to TRBJ2-7; D is possibly TRBD1 (6 bases). V lost 5 bases, J lost 3 bases, and 23 bases lay in between. CDR3 length: 17 residues. Germline values: CDR1 SEHNR, CDR2 FQNEAQ (reference sequence). The CDR3 DNA follows: TGTGCCAGCAGCCTTGAACCCGGACAGCCTGGAGGCTACGAGCAGTACTTC. Amino acids: CASSLEPGQPGGYEQYF.

The V call is TRBV6-2 or TRBV6-3, the J call TRBJ1-2; D not certain. The CDR3 is 13 residues long. V was pared by 5 bases and J by 1 base, with 8 bases between. In germline, CDR1 is MNHEY, CDR2 SVGEGT. The CDR3 nucleotides are TGTGCCAGCAGTGAAGGGTTTAACTATGGCTACACCTTC. It codes for CASSEGFNYGYTF.

In regard to this clonotype: Sequence at one end of the junction differs from germline and may be a read error. The V call is TRBV10-3, the J call TRBJ2-7; D possibly corresponds to TRBD2 (6 bases). Germline V gene data show CDR1 as ENHRY and CDR2 as SYGVKD. CDR3 length: 15 residues. The CDR3 sequence: CASSEEGGILYEQYF. CDR3 coding DNA: TGTGCCAGCAGTGAAGAGGGCGGGATCCTCTACGAGCAGTACTTC.